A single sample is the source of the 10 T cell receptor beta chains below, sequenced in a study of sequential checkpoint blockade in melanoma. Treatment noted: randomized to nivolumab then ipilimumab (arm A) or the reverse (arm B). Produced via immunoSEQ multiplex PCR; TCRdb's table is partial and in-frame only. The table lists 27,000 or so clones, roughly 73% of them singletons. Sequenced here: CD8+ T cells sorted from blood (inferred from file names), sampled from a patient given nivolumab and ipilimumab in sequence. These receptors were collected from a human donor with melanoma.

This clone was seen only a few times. The CDR3 is CASSIYGVDNSPLHF. CDR3 coding DNA: TGTGCCAGTAGTATATACGGGGTTGATAATTCACCCCTCCACTTT. This chain joins TRBV19 and TRBJ1-6; D gene ambiguous. The CDR3 length is 15 residues. Between the trimmed V and J ends, which lost 2 bases and 5 bases, there was a span of 10 bases. CDR1 is LNHDA, CDR2 SQIVND, per germline (reference sequence).

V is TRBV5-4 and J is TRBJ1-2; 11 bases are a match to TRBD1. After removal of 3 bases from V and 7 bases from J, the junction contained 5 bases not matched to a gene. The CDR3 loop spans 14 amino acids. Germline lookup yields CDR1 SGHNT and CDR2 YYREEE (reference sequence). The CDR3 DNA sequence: TGTGCCAGCAGCTGGAGGGGACAGGGGGGTGGCTACACCTTC. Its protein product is CASSWRGQGGGYTF.

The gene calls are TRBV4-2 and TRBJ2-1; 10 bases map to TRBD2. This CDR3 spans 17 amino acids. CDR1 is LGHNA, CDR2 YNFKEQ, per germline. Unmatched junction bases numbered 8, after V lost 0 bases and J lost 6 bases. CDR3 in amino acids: CASSQDFGASGSNEQFF. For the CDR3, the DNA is TGTGCCAGCAGCCAAGATTTTGGGGCTAGCGGGAGCAATGAGCAGTTCTTC.

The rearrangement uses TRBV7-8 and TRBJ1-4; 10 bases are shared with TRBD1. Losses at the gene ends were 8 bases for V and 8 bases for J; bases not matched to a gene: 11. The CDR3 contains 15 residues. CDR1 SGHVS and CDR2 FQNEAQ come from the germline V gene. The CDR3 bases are TGTGCCAGCGGCGGGACAGGGGAAGTTCAGGAAAAACTGTTTTTT. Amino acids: CASGGTGEVQEKLFF.

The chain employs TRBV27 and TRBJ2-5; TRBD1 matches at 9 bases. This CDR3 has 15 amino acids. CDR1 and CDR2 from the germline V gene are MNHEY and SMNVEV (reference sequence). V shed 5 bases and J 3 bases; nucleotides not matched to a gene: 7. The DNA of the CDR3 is TGTGCCAGCAGTCCCTGGACAGGGGAAGAAGAGACCCAGTACTTC. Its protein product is CASSPWTGEEETQYF.

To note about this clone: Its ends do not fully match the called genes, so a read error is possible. The CDR3 coding sequence is TGCAGCGTTGAAGGTGTCTCCGGGGATAGCTCCTACAATGAGCATTTCTTC. It specifies CSVEGVSGDSSYNEHFF. The chain is built from TRBV29-1 and TRBJ2-1, with a possible D match to TRBD2 (5 bases). CDR3 length: 17 residues. Germline CDR1 SQVTM, CDR2 ANQGSEA.

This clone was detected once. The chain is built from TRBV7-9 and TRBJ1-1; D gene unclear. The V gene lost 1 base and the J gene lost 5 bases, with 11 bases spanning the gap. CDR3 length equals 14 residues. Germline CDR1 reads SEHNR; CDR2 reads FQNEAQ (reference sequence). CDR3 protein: CASSLGPRGTEAFF. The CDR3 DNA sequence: TGTGCCAGCAGCTTAGGACCGAGAGGAACTGAAGCTTTCTTT.

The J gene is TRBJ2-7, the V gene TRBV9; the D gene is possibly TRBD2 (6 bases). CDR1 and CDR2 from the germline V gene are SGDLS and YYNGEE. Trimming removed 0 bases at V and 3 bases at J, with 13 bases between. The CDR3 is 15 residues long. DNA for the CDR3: TGTGCCAGCAGCGTAGGGGGAGGAGCATACTACGAGCAGTACTTC. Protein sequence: CASSVGGGAYYEQYF.

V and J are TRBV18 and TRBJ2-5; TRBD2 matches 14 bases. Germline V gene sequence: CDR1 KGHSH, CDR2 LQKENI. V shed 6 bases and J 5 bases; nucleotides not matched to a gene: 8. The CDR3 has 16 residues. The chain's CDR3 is CASSPGTSGSRETQYF. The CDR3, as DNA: TGTGCCAGCTCTCCAGGGACTAGCGGGAGTCGGGAGACCCAGTACTTC.

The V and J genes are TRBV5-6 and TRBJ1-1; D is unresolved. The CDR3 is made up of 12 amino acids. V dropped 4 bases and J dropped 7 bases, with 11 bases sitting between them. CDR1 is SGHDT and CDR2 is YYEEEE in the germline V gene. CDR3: CASSTNSGEAFF. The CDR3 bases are TGTGCCAGCAGCACAAACAGTGGTGAAGCTTTCTTT.